The next 15 T cell receptor beta chains were all read from a single sample in a study of blood T cell repertoires in COVID-19. The repertoire was sequenced with immunoSEQ multiplex PCR; TCRdb's copy has only in-frame clones and lacks some. The repertoire includes around 86,000 clones, over 75% of them detected once, and under 8% sits in the top ten. Input material: peripheral blood. The receptors shown here come from a human donor with acute or convalescent COVID-19. The donor label of this sample is uncertain.

The chain is built from TRBV4-2 and TRBJ2-1, with 16 bases lining up with TRBD2. Germline V gene lookup returns CDR1 LGHNA and CDR2 YNFKEQ. Trimming cost V 8 bases and J 7 bases; bases outside gene matches: 11. This CDR3 has 17 residues. The CDR3 bases are TGTGCCAGCGCTCACCTCGGGACTAGCGGGGGGGTGAATGAGCAGTTCTTC. It codes for CASAHLGTSGGVNEQFF.

The chain combines TRBV7-2 with TRBJ2-1, with unresolved D. Germline-derived CDR1 and CDR2 are SGHTA and FQGNSA. There are 14 residues in the CDR3. Between the trimmed V and J ends, which lost 1 base and 11 bases, there was a span of 15 bases. Written as DNA, the CDR3 is TGTGCCAGCAGCTTAGGGTTCTTCGGCACTAAGCAGTTCTTC. Encoded protein: CASSLGFFGTKQFF.

The chain links TRBV5-4 to TRBJ1-1; D not certain. V was shortened by 3 bases and J by 3 bases, with 18 bases between the two germline ends. Germline CDR1 is SGHNT and CDR2 is YYREEE (reference sequence). This CDR3 contains 16 residues. The CDR3 sequence is CASSSARGVEHTEAFF. CDR3 sequence (DNA): TGTGCCAGCAGCTCTGCACGGGGAGTTGAACACACTGAAGCTTTCTTT.

This clone was seen only once. This chain connects TRBV7-6 to TRBJ2-4, with D possibly TRBD1 on 5 matching bases. This CDR3 region has 16 residues. Trimming took 5 bases from V and 2 from J, leaving 16 bases between them. Looked up from germline, CDR1 is SGHVS and CDR2 is FNYEAQ. The DNA of the CDR3 is TGTGCCAGCAGCCCGACAGCCGCCCTGACCAAAAACATTCAGTACTTC. Amino acids: CASSPTAALTKNIQYF.

This chain uses TRBV10-2 with TRBJ2-7; maybe TRBD2 (7 bases). This CDR3 has 14 residues. V was pared by 2 bases and J by 2 bases, with 10 bases between. CDR1 is WSHSY and CDR2 is SAAADI in the germline V gene. CDR3 residues: CASSEAGATYEQYF. The CDR3 DNA reads TGCGCCAGCAGTGAGGCGGGGGCAACCTACGAGCAGTACTTC.

This chain connects TRBV24-1 to TRBJ2-5; no definite D call. The V gene lost 2 bases and the J gene lost 2 bases, with 8 bases spanning the gap. In germline, CDR1 is KGHDR, CDR2 SFDVKD. This CDR3 region has 14 residues. This CDR3 reads CATSDSRLQETQYF. CDR3 DNA: TGTGCCACCAGTGATTCCAGATTACAAGAGACCCAGTACTTC.

The genes are TRBV5-1 and TRBJ2-7, with D tentatively TRBD1 (5 bases). The V end was cut by 0 bases, the J end by 4 bases, with 11 bases between. The CDR3 runs 14 residues. Germline CDR1 and CDR2: SGHRS and YFSETQ. The CDR3 loop is CASSLGGASYEQYF. CDR3 in DNA: TGCGCCAGCAGCTTGGGGGGCGCGTCTTACGAGCAGTACTTC.

The rearrangement links TRBV7-2 to TRBJ2-7, with 7 nucleotides matching TRBD2. CDR1 SGHTA and CDR2 FQGNSA come from the germline V gene. Trimming took 1 base from V and 2 from J; bases not matched to a gene: 8. This CDR3 has 16 residues. In nucleotides, the CDR3 is TGTGCCAGCAGCTTAGGTCACCAGCGGGGAGCCTACGAGCAGTACTTC. Translating it yields CASSLGHQRGAYEQYF.

This chain links TRBV19 with TRBJ1-3; no reliable D call. V lost 3 bases and J 2 bases, leaving 8 bases between the germline ends. Per the germline V gene, CDR1 is LNHDA and CDR2 is SQIVND (reference sequence). The CDR3 loop spans 14 amino acids. CDR3 sequence: CASSIDITGNTIYF. Written as DNA, the CDR3 is TGTGCCAGTAGTATTGACATCACTGGAAACACCATATATTTT.

The chain recombines TRBV18 with TRBJ1-3, with 7 bases that match TRBD1. The length of the CDR3 is 15 residues. The germline V gene encodes CDR1 KGHSH and CDR2 LQKENI. V dropped 5 bases and J dropped 0; count of bases not matched to a gene: 4. This chain's CDR3 is CASSEQGNSGNTIYF. CDR3 coding DNA: TGTGCCAGCTCAGAACAGGGGAACTCTGGAAACACCATATATTTT. Variable domain in full (rest from reference TRBV18 and TRBJ1-3): NAGVMQNPRHLVRRRGQEARLRCSPMKGHSHVYWYRQLPEEGLKFMVYLQKENIIDESGMPKERFSAEFPKEGPSILRIQQVVRGDSAAYFCASSEQGNSGNTIYFGEGSWLTVV.

V and J are TRBV7-6 and TRBJ2-3, with 7 bases lining up with TRBD2. This CDR3 comprises 15 residues. CDR1 is SGHVS, CDR2 FNYEAQ, per germline. With 1 base clipped from V and 2 bases from J, the junction kept 3 bases outside the gene matches. CDR3 nucleotides: TGTGCCAGCAGCTTAGTGGGGGGGGACACAGATACGCAGTATTTT. Protein sequence: CASSLVGGDTDTQYF.

The chain uses TRBV4-1 and TRBJ1-1; 8 positions agree with TRBD1. V gave up 9 bases and J gave up 10 bases; unmatched junction bases: 13. Germline CDR1 MGHRA, CDR2 YSYEKL. CDR3 length: 13 amino acids. The CDR3 reads CASSGQGAVRAFF. DNA of the CDR3: TGCGCCAGTAGCGGGCAGGGGGCGGTTCGAGCTTTCTTT.

The V and J genes are TRBV14 and TRBJ1-2; D remains ambiguous. The CDR3 has 14 amino acids. The germline gives CDR1 SGHDN, CDR2 FVKESK. Trimming stripped 1 base from V and 8 bases from J, with 14 bases between. The DNA of the CDR3 is TGTGCCAGCAGCCAAGCCCGAGGTGGAGGCGGCTACACCTTC. Its protein is CASSQARGGGGYTF. Filled out from reference TRBV14 and TRBJ1-2, the complete variable domain reads EAGVTQFPSHSVIEKGQTVTLRCDPISGHDNLYWYRRVMGKEIKFLLHFVKESKQDESGMPNNRFLAERTGGTYSTLKVQPAELEDSGVYFCASSQARGGGGYTFGSGTRLTVV.

The chain joins TRBV6-6 to TRBJ1-1; D is unresolved. The V end was cut by 0 bases, the J end by 4 bases, with 12 bases between. The CDR3 extends over 15 amino acids. Germline V gives CDR1 MNHNY, CDR2 SVGAGI (reference sequence). The CDR3 coding sequence is TGTGCCAGCAGTTACTCAGACGCAGGAGGCACTGAAGCTTTCTTT. Its protein is CASSYSDAGGTEAFF.

The chain employs TRBV7-3 and TRBJ2-2, with TRBD1 matching over 9 bases. Germline assignment: CDR1 SGHTA and CDR2 FQGTGA. The CDR3 contains 14 residues. V trimming: 5 bases; J trimming: 4 bases; junction bases outside the gene matches: 2. CDR3 region: CASSPGQGTGELFF. CDR3 nucleotide sequence: TGTGCCAGCAGCCCGGGACAGGGCACCGGGGAGCTGTTTTTT.